The rows below give T cell receptor beta chains drawn from one sample of a study of cytomegalovirus exposure and HLA in healthy donors. Generated by immunoSEQ multiplex PCR, the TCRdb table keeps only in-frame clones and is missing some. The sample consists of about 160,000 clones, around 85% of them appearing once. Material for sequencing was PBMCs. These receptors were obtained from a woman aged 25 to 45 in good health and CMV-seronegative. Both conserved end residues are trimmed from each CDR3. The D gene is left open where the match is weak.

V gene	J gene	D gene	CDR3 protein
TRBV4-1	TRBJ2-5	-	ASSQDREETQY
TRBV19	TRBJ2-1	-	ATLRRGSYNEQF
TRBV11-2	TRBJ1-1	TRBD1	ASSIGTGGPSEAF
TRBV6-5	TRBJ2-1	TRBD2	ASSYLSGGMFEQF
TRBV9	TRBJ2-1	-	ASSEGTRITGDNEQF
TRBV5-1	TRBJ2-4	-	ASSLDSAKNIQY
TRBV7-2	TRBJ2-5	TRBD2	ASSLAGTRGGQETQY
TRBV30	TRBJ2-7	-	AWSVVSLNEQY
TRBV7-9	TRBJ2-3	-	ASSSVTDTQY
TRBV5-1	TRBJ2-1	-	ASSLNSAEQF
TRBV11-2	TRBJ1-5	-	ASSLVRVRDNSNQPQH
TRBV6-5	TRBJ1-1	-	ASRWGGKAF
TRBV5-1	TRBJ1-1	-	ASSLGQRNTEAF
TRBV7-3	TRBJ2-3	-	ASSPWGSGSTDTQY
TRBV5-1	TRBJ2-1	-	ASSFNPGNEQF
TRBV10-3	TRBJ2-1	TRBD2	AISRLAGGQSGEQF
TRBV5-1	TRBJ2-5	TRBD2	ASSLGSGRETQY
TRBV28	TRBJ1-3	TRBD1	ASSPANTGAGNTIY
TRBV5-1	TRBJ2-3	TRBD1	ASSFNNDRDLLLDTQY
TRBV27	TRBJ1-4	-	ASKYLGTEPTNEKLF
TRBV19	TRBJ1-1	TRBD1	ASTPRTGRITEAF
TRBV6-1	TRBJ2-7	-	ASSEWYGGTGEQY
TRBV6-5	TRBJ2-3	-	ASSYDADTQY
TRBV27	TRBJ1-2	-	ASSNYFGDYGYT
TRBV4-3	TRBJ1-6	-	ASSHLPLEQANNSPLH
TRBV4-3	TRBJ2-7	TRBD2	ASSQGGTSAGEQY
TRBV30	TRBJ1-1	TRBD1	AWNLGTGLNTEAF
TRBV6-1	TRBJ2-7	-	ASSDGPLSYEQY
TRBV7-9	TRBJ1-2	TRBD1	ASSFSGTGTPGYGYT